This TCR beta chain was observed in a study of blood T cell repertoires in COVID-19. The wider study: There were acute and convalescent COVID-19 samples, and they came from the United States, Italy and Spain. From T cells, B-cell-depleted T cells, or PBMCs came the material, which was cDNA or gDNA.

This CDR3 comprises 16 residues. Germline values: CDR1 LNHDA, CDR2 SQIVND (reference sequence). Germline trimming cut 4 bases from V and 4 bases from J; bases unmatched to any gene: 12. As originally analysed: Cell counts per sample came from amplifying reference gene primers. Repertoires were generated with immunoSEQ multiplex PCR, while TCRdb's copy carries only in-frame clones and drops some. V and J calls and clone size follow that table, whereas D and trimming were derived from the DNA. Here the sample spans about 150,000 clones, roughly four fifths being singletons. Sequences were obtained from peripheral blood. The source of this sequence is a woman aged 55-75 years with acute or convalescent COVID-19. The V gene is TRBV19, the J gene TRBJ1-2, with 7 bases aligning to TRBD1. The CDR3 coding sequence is TGTGCCAGTAGTAAGGGACAGCTCATTAACGGCTATGGCTACACCTTC. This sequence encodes CASSKGQLINGYGYTF.